The clone carrying this T cell receptor beta chain was seen repeatedly, ten times or more. The antigen remains undetermined. These data originate in a study of T-cell reconstitution after alpha-beta-depleted transplantation in children. The study's findings and limits: Fresh T-cell production supplied most of the T-cell counts and diversity seen one year after transplant. Expanded graft clones, several hundred of them, were reportedly the source of alpha-beta T cells about two months after transplant.

J was trimmed by 6 bases and V by 0 bases; bases with no gene match: 2. The CDR3 spans 16 residues. Germline values: CDR1 MNHEY, CDR2 SVGAGI. Unique molecular identifiers tagged the TCRbeta library. From the PCR reads, TCRdb called clonotypes with MiXCR, one entry per CDR3 protein. This sample has about 200,000 distinct CDR3 sequences, with approximately 6.9% found just once. The chain uses TRBV6-5 and TRBJ2-3, with 14 positions matching TRBD2. The sample was PBMCs, taken before TCRalphabeta/CD19-depleted stem cell transplant. The receptor was derived from a boy younger than 10 with acute lymphoblastic leukemia, due to receive a stem cell transplant. CDR3 coding DNA: TGTGCCAGCAGTTACTCCGGGACTAGCGGGGGTGATACGCAGTATTTT. Residues: CASSYSGTSGGDTQYF.